The present T cell receptor (beta chain) was sequenced within a study of molecular identifiers for immune sequencing clone quantification. Study-level results: Clones above 20 RNA copies held over 99% of effector molecules, under 1% in naive cells.

From the PCR reads, TCRdb called clonotypes with MiXCR, one entry per CDR3 protein. The data contain about 640,000 distinct CDR3 sequences, about 20% of them singletons. In its sample, this clonotype was seen a few times. What it binds is unknown. Germline loops: CDR1 LNHNV, CDR2 YYDKDF (reference sequence). The CDR3 is made up of 14 amino acids. With 5 bases clipped from V and 3 bases from J, the junction kept 3 bases outside the gene matches. Naive CD8 T cells, phenotype CD8+CD4-CCR7+CD45RA+, were sorted. Sequencing was performed on naive CD8+ T cells from blood, with Jurkat cell RNA spiked in. As for subset: FACS-sorted CD8+CD4-CCR7+CD45RA+ naive T cells. V is TRBV15 and J is TRBJ1-1, with 10 bases matching TRBD1. The receptor was derived from a human donor in good health. Some libraries in this study had Jurkat cell RNA spiked in. The CDR3 DNA reads as TGTGCCACCAGCCCGGGACAGGGGTACACTGAAGCTTTCTTT. It specifies CATSPGQGYTEAFF.